The next 15 T cell receptor beta chains were all read from a single sample in a study of shared clonotypes between healthy human individuals. Sequencing used immunoSEQ multiplex PCR; TCRdb keeps in-frame clones, though not all of them. The sample consists of about 2 million clones, approximately 95% of them appearing once. Naive CD8 cells, CD45RO-negative and positively selected for CCR7, excluded terminally differentiated effector memory CD45RA+ cells. The sequenced sample was naive CD8+ T cells sorted from blood. These receptors all come from a man between 18 and 29 years old in good health.

Of note for this clone: At the DNA level, this CDR3 is encoded by other sequences in the same sample as well. The J gene is TRBJ2-2, the V gene TRBV6-5; 7 nucleotides line up with TRBD2. Looked up from germline, CDR1 is MNHEY and CDR2 is SVGAGI. The CDR3 spans 16 residues. Trimming at V came to 0 bases and at J to 3 bases, leaving 4 bases not matched to a gene. In DNA form, the CDR3 reads TGTGCCAGCAGTTACTCGACGGGGGGATACACCGGGGAGCTGTTTTTT. As protein: CASSYSTGGYTGELFF.

The chain couples TRBV4-3 to TRBJ2-7; 7 bases map to TRBD1. The CDR3 sequence is 14 residues long. V gave up 1 base and J gave up 3 bases; unmatched junction bases: 3. Germline V CDR1 and CDR2: LGHNA, YSLEER. CDR3 residues: CASSQGGGNYEQYF. The CDR3 DNA sequence: TGCGCCAGCAGCCAAGGAGGGGGCAACTACGAGCAGTACTTC.

This clone turned up a few times. The sample holds other DNA sequences that translate to the same CDR3. This chain uses TRBV25-1 with TRBJ2-5, with D possibly called TRBD1 or TRBD2 (5 bases each). Germline CDR1 and CDR2: MGHDK and SYGVNS. The CDR3 is 12 amino acids. The V and J ends lost 1 base and 5 bases respectively, with 5 bases between them. The CDR3 DNA follows: TGTGCCAGCAGTGAATGGGGGGAGACCCAGTACTTC. Translation gives CASSEWGETQYF.

The chain combines TRBV7-9 with TRBJ1-5, with 7 bases that match TRBD1. The junction had 13 bases not matched to a gene; V was cut back by 5 bases and J by 6 bases. The CDR3 is 16 amino acids. CDR1 is SEHNR, CDR2 FQNEAQ, per germline (reference sequence). The CDR3: CASSAVTGVGVQPQHF. DNA of the CDR3: TGTGCCAGCAGCGCCGTTACAGGGGTAGGTGTTCAGCCCCAGCATTTT. Full variable domain (rest looked up from reference TRBV7-9 and TRBJ1-5): DTGVSQNPRHKITKRGQNVTFRCDPISEHNRLYWYRQTLGQGPEFLTYFQNEAQLEKSRLLSDRFSAERPKGSFSTLEIQRTEQGDSAMYLCASSAVTGVGVQPQHFGDGTRLSIL.

The chain combines TRBV2 with TRBJ1-2; the D gene is possibly TRBD1 (6 bases). Trimming stripped 6 bases from V and 3 bases from J, with 11 bases between. The CDR3 has 13 amino acids. Germline V gives CDR1 SNHLY, CDR2 FYNNEI. CDR3 nucleotides: TGTGCCAGCAGGGGTTCAGGGGACTATGGCTACACCTTC. This translates into CASRGSGDYGYTF. The whole variable domain, remainder taken from reference TRBV2 and TRBJ1-2, is EPEVTQTPSHQVTQMGQEVILRCVPISNHLYFYWYRQILGQKVEFLVSFYNNEISEKSEIFDDQFSVERPDGSNFTLKIRSTKLEDSAMYFCASRGSGDYGYTFGSGTRLTVV.

V and J are TRBV4-1 and TRBJ2-1; 14 positions agree with TRBD2. CDR1 is MGHRA, CDR2 YSYEKL, per germline. CDR3 length: 16 amino acids. The J segment lost 10 bases and the V segment lost 1 base, leaving 6 bases of the junction unmatched. The CDR3 spells CASSQAPGLAGAEQFF. The DNA for the CDR3 is TGCGCCAGCAGCCAAGCCCCGGGACTAGCGGGGGCGGAGCAGTTCTTC.

The chain links TRBV7-2 to TRBJ2-4; 10 bases match TRBD2. The germline V gene encodes CDR1 SGHTA and CDR2 FQGNSA. CDR3 size: 16 residues. V lost 5 bases to trimming and J lost 1 base; unmatched junction nucleotides: 5. The CDR3 DNA is TGTGCCAGCAGCCGACGACTAGCGGGCGCCAAAAACATTCAGTACTTC. Translated, it gives CASSRRLAGAKNIQYF.

This sequence joins TRBV5-1 and TRBJ1-1; D may be TRBD1 (5 bases). The CDR3 is 14 amino acids. Germline CDR1 and CDR2: SGHRS and YFSETQ. V was pared by 0 bases and J by 5 bases, with 11 bases between. CDR3 in amino acids: CASSLDGGWTEAFF. CDR3 in DNA: TGCGCCAGCAGCTTGGACGGGGGTTGGACTGAAGCTTTCTTT.

CDR3 bases: TGTGCCAGCAGCTTAATGTTCAGTCAGGGGCCCCACAATGAGCAGTTCTTC. It encodes CASSLMFSQGPHNEQFF. The chain is built from TRBV7-9 and TRBJ2-1, with D possibly matching TRBD1 (6 bases). Trimming took off 2 bases at V and 5 bases at J, with 19 bases between the two ends. Germline lookup yields CDR1 SEHNR and CDR2 FQNEAQ (reference sequence). This CDR3 is built from 17 residues.

The chain is built from TRBV7-6 and TRBJ2-7; 7 bases fit TRBD2. The trim removed 5 bases at V and 0 bases at J, leaving 7 bases unmatched. The CDR3 spans 15 residues. Germline V gene data show CDR1 as SGHVS and CDR2 as FNYEAQ. CDR3 sequence: CASSLLSGVSYEQYF. The CDR3 DNA sequence: TGTGCCAGCAGCCTCCTGAGCGGGGTCTCCTACGAGCAGTACTTC.

V gene TRBV19 combines with J gene TRBJ1-2; D gene uncertain. Germline CDR1 is LNHDA and CDR2 is SQIVND (reference sequence). CDR3 length: 13 amino acids. The V and J ends lost 5 bases and 12 bases respectively, with 19 bases between them. CDR3 in amino acids: CASSARTSDIDTF. CDR3 in DNA: TGTGCCAGTAGTGCCAGGACCAGTGATATCGACACCTTC. Looking up the rest from reference TRBV19 and TRBJ1-2 gives the full variable domain: DGGITQSPKYLFRKEGQNVTLSCEQNLNHDAMYWYRQDPGQGLRLIYYSQIVNDFQKGDIAEGYSVSREKKESFPLTVTSAQKNPTAFYLCASSARTSDIDTFGSGTRLTVV.

The chain employs TRBV9 and TRBJ2-1; 7 bases map to TRBD2. Germline V lookup: CDR1 SGDLS, CDR2 YYNGEE. Trimming removed 3 bases from V and 3 bases from J; junction bases left unmatched: 3. The CDR3 runs to 14 residues. CDR3 DNA: TGTGCCAGCAGCGCCGGGACTAACTACAATGAGCAGTTCTTC. Encoded protein: CASSAGTNYNEQFF.

CDR3 loop: CASSGVYNEQFF. The CDR3 nucleotides read TGTGCCAGCAGCGGTGTGTACAATGAGCAGTTCTTC. V usage is TRBV9 and J usage is TRBJ2-1; no firm D call. V was cut by 3 bases and J by 4 bases, with 5 bases left in between. Per germline, CDR1 SGDLS and CDR2 YYNGEE. This CDR3 contains 12 residues. Together with reference TRBV9 and TRBJ2-1, the CDR3 gives the full variable domain: DSGVTQTPKHLITATGQRVTLRCSPRSGDLSVYWYQQSLDQGLQFLIQYYNGEERAKGNILERFSAQQFPDLHSELNLSSLELGDSALYFCASSGVYNEQFFGPGTRLTVL.

The rearrangement uses TRBV7-3 and TRBJ2-5, with TRBD1 matching 7 bases. Germline V gives CDR1 SGHTA, CDR2 FQGTGA. J was trimmed by 5 bases and V by 5 bases; bases with no gene match: 8. This CDR3 has 14 residues. CDR3 amino acids: CASSATGLEETQYF. CDR3 DNA: TGTGCCAGCAGCGCGACAGGGTTAGAGGAGACCCAGTACTTC.

This clone is a singleton in its sample. This sample includes further DNA sequences coding for the same CDR3. The rearrangement uses TRBV9 and TRBJ1-1; D not resolved. Germline V gene sequence: CDR1 SGDLS, CDR2 YYNGEE. V was pared by 1 base and J by 4 bases, with 8 bases between. The CDR3 extends over 13 amino acids. The CDR3 protein is CASSVSGGTEAFF. Written as DNA, the CDR3 is TGTGCCAGCAGCGTAAGTGGCGGCACTGAAGCTTTCTTT.